What follows are 9 T cell receptor beta chains derived from one specimen sequenced in a study of blood T cell repertoires in COVID-19. The table came from immunoSEQ multiplex PCR; TCRdb's copy has only in-frame clones and leaves some out. The repertoire holds over 100,000 clones, about 86% seen once, with 2.5% to 3.5% in the top ten. Sequenced input: peripheral blood. Receptor source: a woman of 80 years or more with active or convalescent COVID-19.

This clone has more than one count but fewer than ten. J is TRBJ2-3 and V is TRBV7-8; D possibly corresponds to TRBD2 (6 bases). Germline V gene sequence: CDR1 SGHVS, CDR2 FQNEAQ. This CDR3 has 15 residues. Between the trimmed V and J ends, which lost 0 bases and 1 base, there was a span of 8 bases. CDR3 nucleotides: TGTGCCAGCAGCTTAGCGGGGGGACGCACAGATACGCAGTATTTT. Residues: CASSLAGGRTDTQYF.

V is TRBV5-1 and J is TRBJ1-2; TRBD1 matches 9 bases. This CDR3 has 18 amino acids. V was clipped by 0 bases and J by 6 bases; unmatched bases: 15. Germline lookup yields CDR1 SGHRS and CDR2 YFSETQ. The CDR3: CASSLARWDRDPLHGYTF. DNA of the CDR3: TGCGCCAGCAGCTTGGCTCGGTGGGACAGGGATCCCCTCCATGGCTACACCTTC. Full variable domain (rest looked up from reference TRBV5-1 and TRBJ1-2): KAGVTQTPRYLIKTRGQQVTLSCSPISGHRSVSWYQQTPGQGLQFLFEYFSETQRNKGNFPGRFSGRQFSNSRSEMNVSTLELGDSALYLCASSLARWDRDPLHGYTFGSGTRLTVV.

The gene calls are TRBV28 and TRBJ2-2; tentatively, D is TRBD1 (6 bases). V gave up 9 bases and J gave up 7 bases, with 12 bases separating them. CDR3 length: 12 residues. Germline V CDR1 and CDR2: MDHEN, SYDVKM. This chain's CDR3 is CASQGKVGELFF. CDR3 nucleotides: TGTGCCAGTCAGGGGAAGGTCGGGGAGCTGTTTTTT.

This clone was counted ten times or more. This sequence joins TRBV24-1 and TRBJ2-2; unclear D gene. The CDR3 extends over 17 amino acids. Trimming removed 5 bases at V and 1 base at J, with 16 bases between. CDR1 KGHDR and CDR2 SFDVKD come from the germline V gene. The CDR3 sequence is CATSVYALGKNTGELFF. The CDR3 DNA follows: TGTGCCACCAGTGTTTACGCGCTTGGTAAGAACACCGGGGAGCTGTTTTTT.

The chain couples TRBV7-9 to TRBJ1-5; a possible D gene is TRBD1 (5 bases). V gave up 4 bases and J gave up 5 bases, with 9 bases separating them. Germline values: CDR1 SEHNR, CDR2 FQNEAQ (reference sequence). This CDR3 has 13 amino acids. The CDR3 nucleotides read TGTGCCAGCAGCTCTCAGGGTCATCAGCCCCAGCATTTT. Amino acids: CASSSQGHQPQHF.

The rearrangement links TRBV28 to TRBJ2-1; D might be TRBD2 (6 bases). Trimming pared 8 bases from V and 8 bases from J, leaving 16 bases between. In germline, CDR1 is MDHEN, CDR2 SYDVKM. This CDR3 is 13 amino acids long. The CDR3: CASLQRAVHEQFF. Written as DNA, the CDR3 is TGTGCCAGCCTCCAGCGGGCGGTCCATGAGCAGTTCTTC.

The CDR3 nucleotides read TGTGCCAGCAGCTTTGCCTTCGGCGGGATGAACACTGAAGCTTTCTTT. This codes for CASSFAFGGMNTEAFF. This chain links TRBV5-4 with TRBJ1-1; D not certain. The V gene's germline CDR1 is SGHNT and CDR2 YYREEE (reference sequence). Trimming shortened V by 2 bases and J by 0 bases, and 14 bases separated the two germline ends. This CDR3 contains 16 residues.

In DNA, the CDR3 is TGCAGTGCTAGTGATAGCGGGAGGTTGTCAGATACGCAGTATTTT. Protein product: CSASDSGRLSDTQYF. This chain joins TRBV20-1 and TRBJ2-3; 10 bases are shared with TRBD2. This CDR3 has 15 residues. Germline CDR1 reads DFQATT; CDR2 reads SNEGSKA (reference sequence). J gave up 4 bases and V 3 bases, and 7 bases lay outside the gene matches.

The genes are TRBV7-3 and TRBJ1-1, with a weak D call TRBD1 (6 bases). V lost 4 bases to trimming and J lost 1 base, with 7 bases between them. The CDR3 loop spans 13 amino acids. Germline V lookup: CDR1 SGHTA, CDR2 FQGTGA. CDR3 in DNA: TGTGCCAGCAGCTCACAGGGGAACACTGAAGCTTTCTTT. It yields the protein CASSSQGNTEAFF.